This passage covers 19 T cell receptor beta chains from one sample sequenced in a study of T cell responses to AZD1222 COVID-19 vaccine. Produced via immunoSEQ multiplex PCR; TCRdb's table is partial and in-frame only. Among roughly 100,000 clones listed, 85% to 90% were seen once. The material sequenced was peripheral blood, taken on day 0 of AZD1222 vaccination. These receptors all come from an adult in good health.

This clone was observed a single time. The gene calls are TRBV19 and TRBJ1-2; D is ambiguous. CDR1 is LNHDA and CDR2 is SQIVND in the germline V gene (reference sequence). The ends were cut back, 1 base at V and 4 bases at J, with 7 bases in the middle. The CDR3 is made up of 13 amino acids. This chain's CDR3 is CASSIGGSYGYTF. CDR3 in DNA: TGTGCCAGTAGTATAGGTGGTTCCTATGGCTACACCTTC.

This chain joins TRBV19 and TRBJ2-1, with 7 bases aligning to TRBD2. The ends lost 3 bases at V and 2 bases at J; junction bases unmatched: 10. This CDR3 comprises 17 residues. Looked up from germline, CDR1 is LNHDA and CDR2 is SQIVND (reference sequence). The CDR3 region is CASSIFLRGRAYNEQFF. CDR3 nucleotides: TGTGCCAGTAGTATCTTTCTACGTGGGAGGGCCTACAATGAGCAGTTCTTC.

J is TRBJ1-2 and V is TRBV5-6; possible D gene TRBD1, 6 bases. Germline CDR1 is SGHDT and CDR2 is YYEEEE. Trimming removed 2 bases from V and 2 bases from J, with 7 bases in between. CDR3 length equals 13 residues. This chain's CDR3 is CASSLQGNYGYTF. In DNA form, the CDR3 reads TGTGCCAGCAGCTTACAGGGAAACTATGGCTACACCTTC.

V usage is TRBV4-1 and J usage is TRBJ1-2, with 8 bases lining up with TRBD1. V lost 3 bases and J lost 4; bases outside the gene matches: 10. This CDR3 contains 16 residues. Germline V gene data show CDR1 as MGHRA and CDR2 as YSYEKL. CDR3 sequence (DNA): TGCGCCAGCAGCCATGCCCTCAGGGGGACAGGCTATGGCTACACCTTC. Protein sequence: CASSHALRGTGYGYTF.

CDR3 protein: CASKDKKTDEKLFF. CDR3 bases: TGTGCCAGTAAAGATAAAAAAACCGATGAAAAACTGTTTTTT. The gene calls are TRBV19 and TRBJ1-4; unclear D gene. V was pared by 7 bases and J by 6 bases, with 15 bases between. The CDR3 has 14 residues. Germline-derived CDR1 and CDR2 are LNHDA and SQIVND (reference sequence). Full variable domain (outside the CDR3, taken from reference TRBV19 and TRBJ1-4): DGGITQSPKYLFRKEGQNVTLSCEQNLNHDAMYWYRQDPGQGLRLIYYSQIVNDFQKGDIAEGYSVSREKKESFPLTVTSAQKNPTAFYLCASKDKKTDEKLFFGSGTQLSVL.

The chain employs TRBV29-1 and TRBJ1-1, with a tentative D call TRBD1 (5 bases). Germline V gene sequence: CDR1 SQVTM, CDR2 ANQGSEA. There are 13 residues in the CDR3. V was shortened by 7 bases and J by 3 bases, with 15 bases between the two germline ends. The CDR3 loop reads CSGGPSGDTEAFF. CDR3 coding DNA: TGCAGCGGGGGACCTTCTGGGGACACTGAAGCTTTCTTT.

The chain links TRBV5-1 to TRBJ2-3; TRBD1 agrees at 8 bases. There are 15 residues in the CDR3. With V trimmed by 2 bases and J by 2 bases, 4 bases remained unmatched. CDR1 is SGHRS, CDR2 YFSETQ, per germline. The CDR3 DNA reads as TGCGCCAGCAGCTTCGGGACAGGAGACACAGATACGCAGTATTTT. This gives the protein CASSFGTGDTDTQYF.

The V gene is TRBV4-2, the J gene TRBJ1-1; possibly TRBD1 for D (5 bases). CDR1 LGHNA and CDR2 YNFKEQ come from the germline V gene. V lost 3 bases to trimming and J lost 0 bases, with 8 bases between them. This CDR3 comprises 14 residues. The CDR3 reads CASSQDTMNTEAFF. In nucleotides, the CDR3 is TGTGCCAGCAGCCAGGACACGATGAACACTGAAGCTTTCTTT.

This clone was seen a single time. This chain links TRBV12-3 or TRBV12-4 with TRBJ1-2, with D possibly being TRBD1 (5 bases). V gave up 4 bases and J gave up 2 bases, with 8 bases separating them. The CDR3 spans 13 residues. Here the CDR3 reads CASSSGANYGYTF. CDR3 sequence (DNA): TGTGCCAGCAGTTCCGGGGCCAACTATGGCTACACCTTC.

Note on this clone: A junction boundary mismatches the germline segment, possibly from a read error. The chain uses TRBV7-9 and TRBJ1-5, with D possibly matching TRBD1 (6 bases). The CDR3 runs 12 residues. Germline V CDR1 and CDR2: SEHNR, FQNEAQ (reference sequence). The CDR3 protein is CASSSITGHQVF. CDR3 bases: TGTGCCAGCAGTTCAATAACAGGGCATCAGGTTTTT. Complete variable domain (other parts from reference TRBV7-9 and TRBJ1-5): DTGVSQNPRHKITKRGQNVTFRCDPISEHNRLYWYRQTLGQGPEFLTYFQNEAQLEKSRLLSDRFSAERPKGSFSTLEIQRTEQGDSAMYLCASSSITGHQVFGDGTRLSIL.

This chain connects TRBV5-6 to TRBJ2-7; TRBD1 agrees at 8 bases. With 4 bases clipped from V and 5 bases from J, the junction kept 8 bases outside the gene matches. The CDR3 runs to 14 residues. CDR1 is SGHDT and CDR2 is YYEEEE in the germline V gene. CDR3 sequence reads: CASSVGGRGHEQYF. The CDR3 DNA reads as TGTGCCAGCAGCGTAGGTGGCAGGGGGCACGAGCAGTACTTC.

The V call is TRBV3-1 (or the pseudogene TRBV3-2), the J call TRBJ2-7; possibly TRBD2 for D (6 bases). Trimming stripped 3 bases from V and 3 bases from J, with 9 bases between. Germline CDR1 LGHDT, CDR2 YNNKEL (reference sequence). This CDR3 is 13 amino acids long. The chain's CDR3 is CASSQEGVYEQYF. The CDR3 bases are TGTGCCAGCAGCCAGGAGGGCGTCTACGAGCAGTACTTC.

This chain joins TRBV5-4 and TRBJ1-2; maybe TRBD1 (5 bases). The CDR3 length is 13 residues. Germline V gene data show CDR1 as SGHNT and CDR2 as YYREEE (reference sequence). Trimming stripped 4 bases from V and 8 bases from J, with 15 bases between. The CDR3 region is CASSPDSISGYTF. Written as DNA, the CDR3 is TGTGCCAGCAGCCCCGACAGCATCAGCGGCTACACCTTC.

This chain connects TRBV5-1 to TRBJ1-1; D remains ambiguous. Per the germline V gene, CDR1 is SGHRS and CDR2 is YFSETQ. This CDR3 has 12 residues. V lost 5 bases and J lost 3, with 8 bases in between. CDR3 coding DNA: TGCGCCAGCAGATCTGACCACACTGAAGCTTTCTTT. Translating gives CASRSDHTEAFF.

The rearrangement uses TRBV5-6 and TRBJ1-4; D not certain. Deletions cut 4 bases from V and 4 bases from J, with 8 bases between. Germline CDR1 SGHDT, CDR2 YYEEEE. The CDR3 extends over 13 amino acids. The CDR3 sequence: CASSRAVNEKLFF. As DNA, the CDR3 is TGTGCCAGCAGCCGGGCCGTTAATGAAAAACTGTTTTTT.

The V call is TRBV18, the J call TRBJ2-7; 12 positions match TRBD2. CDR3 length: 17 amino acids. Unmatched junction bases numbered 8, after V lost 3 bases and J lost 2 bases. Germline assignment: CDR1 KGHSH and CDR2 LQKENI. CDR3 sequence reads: CASSPGTSGPLAYEQYF. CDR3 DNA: TGTGCCAGCTCACCGGGGACTAGCGGGCCGCTCGCCTACGAGCAGTACTTC.

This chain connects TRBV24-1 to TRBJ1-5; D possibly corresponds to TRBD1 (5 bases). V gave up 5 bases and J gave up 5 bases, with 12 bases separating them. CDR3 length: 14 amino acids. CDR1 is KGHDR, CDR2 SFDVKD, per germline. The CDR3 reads CATSAPGRDQPQHF. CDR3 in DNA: TGTGCCACCAGTGCACCAGGGAGGGATCAGCCCCAGCATTTT.

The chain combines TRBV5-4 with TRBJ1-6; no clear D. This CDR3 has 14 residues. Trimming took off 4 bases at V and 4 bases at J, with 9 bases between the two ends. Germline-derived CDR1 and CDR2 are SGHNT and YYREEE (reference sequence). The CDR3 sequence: CASSHGQYNSPLHF. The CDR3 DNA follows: TGTGCCAGCAGCCACGGGCAGTATAATTCACCCCTCCACTTT.

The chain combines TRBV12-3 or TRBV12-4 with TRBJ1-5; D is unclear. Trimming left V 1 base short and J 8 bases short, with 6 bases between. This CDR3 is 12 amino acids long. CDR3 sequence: CASSLGLEPQHF. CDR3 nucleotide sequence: TGTGCCAGCAGTTTAGGGTTGGAGCCCCAGCATTTT.